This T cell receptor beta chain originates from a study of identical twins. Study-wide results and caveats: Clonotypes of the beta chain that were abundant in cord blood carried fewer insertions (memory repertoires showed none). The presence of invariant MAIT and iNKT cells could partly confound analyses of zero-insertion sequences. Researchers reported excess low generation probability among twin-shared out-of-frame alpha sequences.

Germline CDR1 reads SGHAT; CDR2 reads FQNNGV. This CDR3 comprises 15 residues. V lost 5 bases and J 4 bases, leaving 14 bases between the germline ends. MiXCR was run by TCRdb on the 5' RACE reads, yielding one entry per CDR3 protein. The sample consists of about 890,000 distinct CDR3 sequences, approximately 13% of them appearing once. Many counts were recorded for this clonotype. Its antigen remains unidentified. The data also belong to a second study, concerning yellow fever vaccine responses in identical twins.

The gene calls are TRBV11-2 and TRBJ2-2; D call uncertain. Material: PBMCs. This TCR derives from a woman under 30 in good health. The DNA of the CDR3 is TGTGCCAGCAGCCTTAATATATTTATCACCGGGGAGCTGTTTTTT. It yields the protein CASSLNIFITGELFF. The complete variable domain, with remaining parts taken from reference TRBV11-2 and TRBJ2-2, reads EAGVAQSPRYKIIEKRQSVAFWCNPISGHATLYWYQQILGQGPKLLIQFQNNGVVDDSQLPKDRFSAERLKGVDSTLKIQPAKLEDSAVYLCASSLNIFITGELFFGEGSRLTVL.